This TCR beta chain was retrieved from a study of glioma-infiltrating T cells. The iRepertoire nested amplicon-rescue multiplex PCR amplified TCR alpha and beta CDR3s from RNA. For one-step reverse transcription and amplification, about 90-400 ng of tissue mRNA or PBMC total RNA was used. MiXCR, run by TCRdb on the multiplex PCR reads, gives a single entry per CDR3 protein. Altogether 100,000 to 150,000 distinct CDR3 sequences are present, about 22% being singletons, with the ten largest covering around a quarter. The germline gives CDR1 MNHNS, CDR2 SASEGT. V dropped 10 bases and J dropped 5; count of bases not matched to a gene: 7. The CDR3 extends over 13 amino acids. This clonotype was seen a few times. What it binds is unknown. Whole-study results and caveats: CDR3 overlap between tissue and blood was very small.

The V call is TRBV6-1, the J call TRBJ2-2; 7 bases align to TRBD2. This receptor was taken from a human donor with low-grade glioma or glioblastoma, undergoing nonglioma brain surgery, or in good health (not recorded which). The source material was glioma tissue, nonneoplastic brain tissue, or PBMCs (not recorded which). The CDR3: CANCGGLTGELFF. The CDR3 DNA reads TGTGCCAACTGCGGGGGACTAACCGGGGAGCTGTTTTTT.